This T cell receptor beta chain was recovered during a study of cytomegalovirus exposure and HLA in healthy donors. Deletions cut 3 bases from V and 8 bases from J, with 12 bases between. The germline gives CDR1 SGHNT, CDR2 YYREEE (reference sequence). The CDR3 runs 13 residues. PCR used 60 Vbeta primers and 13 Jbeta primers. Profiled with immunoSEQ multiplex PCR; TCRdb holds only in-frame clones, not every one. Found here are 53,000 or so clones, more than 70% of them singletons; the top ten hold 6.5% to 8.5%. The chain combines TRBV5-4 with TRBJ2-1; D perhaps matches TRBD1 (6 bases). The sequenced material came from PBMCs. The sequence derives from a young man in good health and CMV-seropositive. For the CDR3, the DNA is TGTGCCAGCAGCTCCCAGGGGCGCGATGAGCAGTTCTTC. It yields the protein CASSSQGRDEQFF.